The T cell receptor beta chain described here comes from a study of early T cells in non-severe SARS-CoV-2 infection. Study context: Chains were not paired, and sequencing was done on bulk RNA from unsorted whole blood.

Attachment of unique molecular identifiers to individual cDNA molecules was performed. Via MiXCR, TCRdb re-called the 5' RACE reads, giving one row per CDR3 protein. The sample carries tens of thousands of distinct CDR3 sequences, roughly 5% recorded once. V shed 3 bases and J shed 5 bases, with 7 bases lying between them. The CDR3 spans 12 residues. CDR1 is DFQATT and CDR2 is SNEGSKA in the germline V gene (reference sequence). Overall study results and limits: VDJdb matching, biased toward anti-spike CD8 responses, missed private and CD4 specificities.

The sample holds a few counts of this clonotype. The antigen is not known. The J gene is TRBJ2-2, the V gene TRBV20-1; D is undetermined. Sequencing used whole blood. This clonotype originated in an adult who was a healthcare worker with PCR-confirmed SARS-CoV-2 infection or an uninfected control (not recorded which). Written as DNA, the CDR3 is TGCAGTGCTAGTCATCCGACCGGGGAGCTGTTTTTT. Its translation is CSASHPTGELFF.